The 5 T cell receptor beta chains listed next were all sequenced from one sample in a study of OX40 agonist ivuxolimab in advanced cancers. The library was built by means of the immunoSEQ multiplex PCR assay. The clones in this table, taken by TCRdb from immuneACCESS, are in-frame only. Not every clone is retained; where verified, under half of the shortfall comes from an unresolved V gene, and the cause of the rest is unknown. This sample has about 39,000 clones in its table, and approximately 90% of those were observed once. The top ten constitute less than 25% of the sample. This material consisted of CD4+ or CD8+ T cells sorted from blood, taken in a trial of the OX40 agonist ivuxolimab. The receptors here all came from an adult with an advanced solid tumor such as melanoma, head and neck, liver or kidney cancer.

The CDR3 nucleotides read TGTGCCAGCACCCCGGGACTAGCGGGAGGGAGCTCCTACAATGAGCAGTTCTTC. Its translation is CASTPGLAGGSSYNEQFF. The V call is TRBV5-4, the J call TRBJ2-1, with TRBD2 identical over 16 bases. V trimming: 6 bases; J trimming: 0 bases; junction bases outside the gene matches: 6. CDR1 is SGHNT and CDR2 is YYREEE in the germline V gene (reference sequence). CDR3 size: 18 residues. The full variable domain, in which reference TRBV5-4 and TRBJ2-1 provide the parts outside the CDR3, is ETGVTQSPTHLIKTRGQQVTLRCSSQSGHNTVSWYQQALGQGPQFIFQYYREEENGRGNFPPRFSGLQFPNYSSELNVNALELDDSALYLCASTPGLAGGSSYNEQFFGPGTRLTVL.

This chain links TRBV5-1 with TRBJ2-3; a weak D match, TRBD1 (5 bases). Per the germline V gene, CDR1 is SGHRS and CDR2 is YFSETQ. The V gene lost 1 base and the J gene lost 1 base, with 25 bases spanning the gap. This CDR3 is 20 amino acids long. This CDR3 is CASSLIDSTVKILGTDTQYF. In DNA form, the CDR3 reads TGCGCCAGCAGCTTGATCGACAGCACCGTTAAGATTTTGGGCACAGATACGCAGTATTTT. Full variable domain (outside the CDR3, taken from reference TRBV5-1 and TRBJ2-3): KAGVTQTPRYLIKTRGQQVTLSCSPISGHRSVSWYQQTPGQGLQFLFEYFSETQRNKGNFPGRFSGRQFSNSRSEMNVSTLELGDSALYLCASSLIDSTVKILGTDTQYFGPGTRLTVL.

This clone showed up just once. The chain uses TRBV2 and TRBJ2-2; 10 nucleotides agree with TRBD1. V lost 3 bases to trimming and J lost 6 bases; unmatched junction nucleotides: 13. CDR3 length: 18 amino acids. Germline CDR1 is SNHLY and CDR2 is FYNNEI. CDR3 in amino acids: CASSETGTGETGPGELFF. CDR3 nucleotide sequence: TGTGCCAGCAGTGAGACCGGGACAGGGGAAACCGGCCCCGGGGAGCTGTTTTTT.

This clone showed up just once. The chain links TRBV6-1 to TRBJ2-3, with 7 bases lining up with TRBD1. J was trimmed by 1 base and V by 1 base; bases with no gene match: 5. Germline assignment: CDR1 MNHNS and CDR2 SASEGT. The CDR3 extends over 16 amino acids. CDR3 bases: TGTGCCAGCAGTGAAGGTTACGGGACAGGCACAGATACGCAGTATTTT. Translated, it gives CASSEGYGTGTDTQYF.

The chain joins TRBV4-1 to TRBJ2-7, with a weak D call TRBD2 (5 bases). Trimming took 0 bases from V and 0 from J, leaving 9 bases between them. Looked up from germline, CDR1 is MGHRA and CDR2 is YSYEKL. The CDR3 loop spans 15 amino acids. The CDR3, as DNA: TGCGCCAGCAGCCAAGAGTACGGGGACTCCTACGAGCAGTACTTC. This sequence encodes CASSQEYGDSYEQYF.